This TCR beta chain stems from a study of shared clonotypes between healthy human individuals. As for the study in general: Each donor's CD4 naive and CD4 memory cells filled three plates apiece, CD8 naive two, and CD8 memory one. General study findings and limits: Across a handful of donors, naive CD4 shared 5% to 5.5%, naive CD8 under 4%, memory CD4 2.3%, memory CD8 more than 0.35%.

From CD4+ cells came CD45RA+ naive and CD45RA-negative memory subsets. The assay was carried out at the deep level. Here immunoSEQ multiplex PCR was the method, and the copy in TCRdb shows in-frame clones only, minus some. Of 2.5 million or so clones listed, roughly 92% are singletons. As regards this clone: The target antigen is unknown.

The germline V gene encodes CDR1 LGHNA and CDR2 YSLEER. CDR3 size: 15 residues. Trimming removed 4 bases from V and 5 bases from J, with 17 bases in between. The clonotype was recovered from a man between 18 and 29 years old in good health. The specimen was naive CD4+ T cells sorted from blood. Subset noted: CD45RA+ positively selected. V gene TRBV4-3 combines with J gene TRBJ1-2; D remains unclear. The CDR3 region is CASSPQFGAPYGYTF. The CDR3 region has the DNA TGCGCCAGCAGCCCCCAATTCGGAGCCCCATATGGCTACACCTTC.